This entry is about one T cell receptor beta chain. Its antigen is not identified. Measured with immunoSEQ multiplex PCR; TCRdb has only the in-frame clones, and not every one. The sample carries over a million clones, about 80% recorded once. The sample belongs to a study of shared clonotypes between healthy human individuals. Study-level information: Serving as donors were a couple of women and three men, whose ages spanned 18 to 49. Broader study findings: Clonotype sharing across four donors was observed for about 4.8% of naive CD4 clonotypes.

CDR1 SNHLY and CDR2 FYNNEI come from the germline V gene. This CDR3 has 16 residues. V was clipped by 6 bases and J by 1 base; unmatched bases: 8. The study enrolled healthy HIV-negative adults without recent acute infections or vaccinations as donors. The sequencing sample was made of memory CD4+ T cells sorted from blood. Stated subset: CD45RA-negative fraction. The TCR originated in a young man in good health. V gene TRBV2 combines with J gene TRBJ1-2; TRBD1 matches 10 bases. The CDR3 loop is CASRGTGELNNYGYTF. The CDR3 bases are TGTGCCAGCAGGGGGACAGGGGAACTTAATAACTATGGCTACACCTTC. The whole variable domain, filled in from reference TRBV2 and TRBJ1-2, reads EPEVTQTPSHQVTQMGQEVILRCVPISNHLYFYWYRQILGQKVEFLVSFYNNEISEKSEIFDDQFSVERPDGSNFTLKIRSTKLEDSAMYFCASRGTGELNNYGYTFGSGTRLTVV.